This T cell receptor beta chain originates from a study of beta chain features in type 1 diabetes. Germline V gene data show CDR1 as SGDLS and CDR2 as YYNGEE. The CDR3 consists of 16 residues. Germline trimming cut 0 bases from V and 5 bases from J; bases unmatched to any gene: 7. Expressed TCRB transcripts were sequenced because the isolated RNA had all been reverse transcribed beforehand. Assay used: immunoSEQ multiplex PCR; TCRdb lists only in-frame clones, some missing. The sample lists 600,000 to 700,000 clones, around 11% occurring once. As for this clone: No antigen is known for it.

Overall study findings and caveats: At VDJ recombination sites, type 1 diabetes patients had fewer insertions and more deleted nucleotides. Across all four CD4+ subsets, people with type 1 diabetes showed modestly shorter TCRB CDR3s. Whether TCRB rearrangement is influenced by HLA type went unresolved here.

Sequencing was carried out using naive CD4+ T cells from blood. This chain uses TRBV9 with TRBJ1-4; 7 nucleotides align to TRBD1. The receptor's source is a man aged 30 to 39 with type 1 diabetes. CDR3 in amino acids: CASSVAWGQLNEKLFF. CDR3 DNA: TGTGCCAGCAGCGTAGCTTGGGGACAGCTAAATGAAAAACTGTTTTTT.